This T cell receptor beta chain came from a study of T cell repertoires in cytomegalovirus infection. TCRdb re-called the reads with MiXCR, one entry per CDR3 protein. The repertoire holds around 300,000 distinct CDR3 sequences, with roughly 24% as singletons. This TCR came from a human donor in good health (CMV status not recorded). Some clones in this sample may be carry-over from other donors' samples. The material sequenced was PBMCs.

The CDR3 is CASSIGTGEGETQYF. The CDR3 DNA is TGTGCCAGTAGTATAGGAACGGGAGAGGGGGAGACCCAGTACTTC. The chain has TRBV19 and TRBJ2-5; perhaps TRBD2 as D (6 bases). Germline V gives CDR1 LNHDA, CDR2 SQIVND (reference sequence). The CDR3 covers 15 residues. Trimming pared 1 base from V and 5 bases from J, leaving 14 bases between.